The 25 T cell receptor beta chains below were found in one sample sequenced in a study of blood T cell repertoires in COVID-19. Produced via immunoSEQ multiplex PCR; TCRdb's table is partial and in-frame only. Here the sample spans about 270,000 clones, 86% being singletons. The sequenced material came from peripheral blood. The receptor set was obtained from a man aged 40-55 years who had recovered from COVID-19.

The chain combines TRBV18 with TRBJ2-1, with TRBD2 matching 8 bases. J was trimmed by 3 bases and V by 1 base; bases with no gene match: 5. Germline CDR1 and CDR2: KGHSH and LQKENI. The CDR3 loop spans 16 amino acids. CDR3 nucleotides: TGTGCCAGCTCACCACTAGCGGGGTGGGACTACAATGAGCAGTTCTTC. It is translated as CASSPLAGWDYNEQFF.

The CDR3 DNA reads TGTGCCACAATTGGTCTAGCCGGCGAGCAGTACTTC. It yields the protein CATIGLAGEQYF. The chain uses TRBV2 and TRBJ2-7, with TRBD2 as a possible D gene (5 bases). Germline-derived CDR1 and CDR2 are SNHLY and FYNNEI. The CDR3 is made up of 12 amino acids. V lost 10 bases to trimming and J lost 6 bases, with 16 bases between them. Filled out from reference TRBV2 and TRBJ2-7, the complete variable domain reads EPEVTQTPSHQVTQMGQEVILRCVPISNHLYFYWYRQILGQKVEFLVSFYNNEISEKSEIFDDQFSVERPDGSNFTLKIRSTKLEDSAMYFCATIGLAGEQYFGPGTRLTVT.

The chain joins TRBV10-1 to TRBJ2-5, with 10 bases matching TRBD2. The germline V gene has CDR1 WNHNN and CDR2 SYGVQD (reference sequence). V shed 0 bases and J 1 base; nucleotides not matched to a gene: 2. The CDR3 length is 16 residues. CDR3 loop: CASSESSSGSQETQYF. For the CDR3, the DNA is TGCGCCAGCAGTGAGTCGTCTAGCGGGAGCCAAGAGACCCAGTACTTC.

V gene TRBV5-5 combines with J gene TRBJ2-7, with D perhaps matching TRBD2 (5 bases). The V end was cut by 3 bases, the J end by 3 bases, with 16 bases between. Looked up from germline, CDR1 is SGHKS and CDR2 is YYEKEE (reference sequence). The CDR3 runs to 15 residues. CDR3 coding DNA: TGTGCCAGCAGCTCTGGAGGTGGCTCCGGCTACGAGCAGTACTTC. As protein: CASSSGGGSGYEQYF. Filled out from reference TRBV5-5 and TRBJ2-7, the complete variable domain reads DAGVTQSPTHLIKTRGQQVTLRCSPISGHKSVSWYQQVLGQGPQFIFQYYEKEERGRGNFPDRFSARQFPNYSSELNVNALLLGDSALYLCASSSGGGSGYEQYFGPGTRLTVT.

This clone was counted a few times. The V and J genes are TRBV30 and TRBJ1-3; no reliable D call. This CDR3 is 15 amino acids long. Germline lookup yields CDR1 GTSNPN and CDR2 SVGIG (reference sequence). The V end lost 3 bases, the J end lost 1 base, and 13 bases lay between the germline ends. Here the CDR3 DNA reads TGTGCCTGGAGCACGTGGGGAGGATCTGGAAACACCATATATTTT. It is translated as CAWSTWGGSGNTIYF.

This clone appeared once. The DNA for the CDR3 is TGTGCCAGCAGCTTTAATCGAGCGGGGGGTGTTTCCTACAATGAGCAGTTCTTC. The encoded protein is CASSFNRAGGVSYNEQFF. This chain joins TRBV5-4 and TRBJ2-1; 9 nucleotides line up with TRBD2. V was clipped by 2 bases and J by 1 base; unmatched bases: 10. CDR1 SGHNT and CDR2 YYREEE come from the germline V gene (reference sequence). The CDR3 sequence is 18 residues long. The variable domain in full, completed from reference TRBV5-4 and TRBJ2-1, reads ETGVTQSPTHLIKTRGQQVTLRCSSQSGHNTVSWYQQALGQGPQFIFQYYREEENGRGNFPPRFSGLQFPNYSSELNVNALELDDSALYLCASSFNRAGGVSYNEQFFGPGTRLTVL.

V and J are TRBV6-1 and TRBJ2-2; tentatively, D is TRBD1 (6 bases). Germline CDR1 and CDR2: MNHNS and SASEGT. V was clipped by 1 base and J by 0 bases, with 9 bases between them. The CDR3 covers 16 residues. The CDR3 DNA is TGTGCCAGCAGTGAAGGCAGGGGCACGAACACCGGGGAGCTGTTTTTT. This translates into CASSEGRGTNTGELFF.

The chain has TRBV10-2 and TRBJ2-5; D is undetermined. The CDR3 runs to 11 residues. Looked up from germline, CDR1 is WSHSY and CDR2 is SAAADI. V lost 5 bases and J lost 2, with 3 bases in between. CDR3 region: CASSPQETQYF. For the CDR3, the DNA is TGCGCCAGCAGTCCACAAGAGACCCAGTACTTC.

This chain links TRBV27 with TRBJ2-1, with D possibly matching TRBD2 (5 bases). The germline V and J ends were trimmed by 0 bases and 6 bases, with 6 bases remaining between them. Germline loops: CDR1 MNHEY, CDR2 SMNVEV (reference sequence). The CDR3 consists of 13 residues. CDR3 amino acids: CASSLSGLNEQFF. The CDR3 bases are TGTGCCAGCAGTTTATCTGGACTCAATGAGCAGTTCTTC.

The V and J genes are TRBV4-1 and TRBJ2-7; 15 bases are shared with TRBD2. This CDR3 has 16 residues. Germline CDR1 reads MGHRA; CDR2 reads YSYEKL. After removal of 1 base from V and 3 bases from J, the junction contained 1 base not matched to a gene. The CDR3, as DNA: TGCGCCAGCAGCCAAGGGGGACTAGCGGGGGGCTACGAGCAGTACTTC. Residues: CASSQGGLAGGYEQYF.

This rearrangement joins TRBV10-3 to TRBJ2-7, with 13 bases matching TRBD2. V shed 2 bases, J shed 5 bases, and the junction held 6 bases outside the gene matches. The CDR3 runs 16 residues. Germline V gene data show CDR1 as ENHRY and CDR2 as SYGVKD. The CDR3 loop is CAISEPLLAGGNEQYF. As DNA, the CDR3 is TGTGCCATCAGTGAGCCCTTACTAGCGGGGGGGAACGAGCAGTACTTC.

This clone was counted a single time. V usage is TRBV12-3 or TRBV12-4 and J usage is TRBJ1-2, with 11 bases identical to TRBD1. The CDR3 runs 12 residues. V shed 8 bases and J 6 bases; nucleotides not matched to a gene: 2. The CDR3, as DNA: TGTGCCAGCGAGGGACAGGGGGATGGCTACACCTTC. It specifies CASEGQGDGYTF.

This clone appeared once. This chain connects TRBV9 to TRBJ2-1, with 7 bases lining up with TRBD2. The germline V gene has CDR1 SGDLS and CDR2 YYNGEE. CDR3 size: 15 residues. The junction had 4 bases not matched to a gene; V was cut back by 4 bases and J by 0 bases. The chain's CDR3 is CASSRSGGSYNEQFF. The CDR3 DNA reads TGTGCCAGCAGCAGGTCGGGGGGCTCCTACAATGAGCAGTTCTTC.

This chain joins TRBV4-1 and TRBJ2-1, with TRBD2 as a possible D gene (6 bases). There are 16 residues in the CDR3. V lost 3 bases and J 0 bases, leaving 12 bases between the germline ends. Germline values: CDR1 MGHRA, CDR2 YSYEKL. CDR3 DNA sequence: TGCGCCAGCAGCCACGGAGGGGCGAGCTCCTACAATGAGCAGTTCTTC. As protein: CASSHGGASSYNEQFF.

The chain carries TRBV19 and TRBJ1-2; tentative D call: TRBD1 (6 bases). The CDR3 spans 13 residues. V was trimmed by 3 bases and J by 3 bases, leaving 8 bases between them. Germline CDR1 and CDR2: LNHDA and SQIVND (reference sequence). The CDR3 sequence: CASSIRQDYGYTF. The CDR3 bases are TGTGCCAGTAGTATTAGACAGGACTATGGCTACACCTTC.

The gene calls are TRBV6-2 or TRBV6-3 and TRBJ2-5; TRBD2 might be the D (6 bases). Trimming cost V 0 bases and J 3 bases, with 11 bases left between them. This CDR3 has 15 amino acids. Per the germline V gene, CDR1 is MNHEY and CDR2 is SVGEGT. The CDR3 sequence is CASSYSTGGKETQYF. CDR3 bases: TGTGCCAGCAGTTACTCGACTGGGGGGAAAGAGACCCAGTACTTC.

V is TRBV3-1 (or the pseudogene TRBV3-2) and J is TRBJ2-7; 11 bases line up with TRBD1. Germline V gene lookup returns CDR1 LGHDT and CDR2 YNNKEL (reference sequence). This CDR3 is built from 15 residues. The V gene end was trimmed by 3 bases and the J gene end by 2 bases; junction bases not matched to a gene: 3. CDR3 sequence (DNA): TGTGCCAGCAGCCAGGGACAGGGGGTTCCCTACGAGCAGTACTTC. It specifies CASSQGQGVPYEQYF.

This chain connects TRBV27 to TRBJ1-1; 8 bases align to TRBD1. With V trimmed by 6 bases and J by 0 bases, 3 bases remained unmatched. The CDR3 runs to 14 residues. Per the germline V gene, CDR1 is MNHEY and CDR2 is SMNVEV (reference sequence). The CDR3 loop is CASRKQGVNTEAFF. As DNA, the CDR3 is TGTGCCAGCAGAAAACAGGGGGTGAACACTGAAGCTTTCTTT.

The rearrangement links TRBV3-1 (or the pseudogene TRBV3-2) to TRBJ2-7; 7 positions match TRBD1. With V trimmed by 0 bases and J by 6 bases, 11 bases remained unmatched. Germline V gene lookup returns CDR1 LGHDT and CDR2 YNNKEL (reference sequence). This CDR3 spans 16 amino acids. The CDR3 coding sequence is TGTGCCAGCAGCCAAGAAGGGGGCGTAATCCTAACCGAGCAGTACTTC. Translated: CASSQEGGVILTEQYF.

A word on this clone: One end of the junction does not line up with germline, which may come from a read error. The chain combines TRBV15 with TRBJ2-7, with 9 nucleotides matching TRBD1. The CDR3 is 15 amino acids. CDR1 and CDR2 (germline): LNHNV, YYDKDF (reference sequence). CDR3 amino acids: CATSRPGTGSSEQYF. The CDR3 DNA is TGTGCCACCAGCAGACCCGGGACAGGGTCCTCCGAGCAGTACTTC.

The chain joins TRBV4-1 to TRBJ1-1, with TRBD1 as a possible D gene (6 bases). Germline values: CDR1 MGHRA, CDR2 YSYEKL. Trimming took 2 bases from V and 4 from J, leaving 17 bases between them. CDR3 length: 16 residues. The CDR3 bases are TGCGCCAGCAGCCAATTACCCCAGGGGCTGAGCACTGAAGCTTTCTTT. Protein product: CASSQLPQGLSTEAFF.

The chain joins TRBV9 to TRBJ2-1, with TRBD2 as a possible D gene (5 bases). Germline assignment: CDR1 SGDLS and CDR2 YYNGEE. V was trimmed by 0 bases and J by 4 bases, leaving 17 bases between them. The length of the CDR3 is 17 residues. The DNA of the CDR3 is TGTGCCAGCAGCGTAGAGGCGGGCTCCCTCTTATACAATGAGCAGTTCTTC. As protein: CASSVEAGSLLYNEQFF.

The V call is TRBV9, the J call TRBJ2-3; TRBD2 agrees at 8 bases. With 2 bases clipped from V and 0 bases from J, the junction kept 5 bases outside the gene matches. Germline CDR1 reads SGDLS; CDR2 reads YYNGEE. The CDR3 is made up of 16 amino acids. CDR3 DNA sequence: TGTGCCAGCAGCGTGAACCTAGCGGGTAGCACAGATACGCAGTATTTT. This sequence encodes CASSVNLAGSTDTQYF.

This clone has more than one count but fewer than ten. The V and J genes are TRBV5-5 and TRBJ2-2; D remains unclear. There are 13 residues in the CDR3. Germline CDR1 is SGHKS and CDR2 is YYEKEE (reference sequence). Deletions cut 2 bases from V and 1 base from J, with 3 bases between. The CDR3 DNA reads TGTGCCAGCAGCTTCCGGAACACCGGGGAGCTGTTTTTT. Translating it yields CASSFRNTGELFF.

The V and J genes are TRBV9 and TRBJ2-3; D might be TRBD1 (5 bases). This CDR3 has 14 amino acids. Germline V CDR1 and CDR2: SGDLS, YYNGEE. V was clipped by 6 bases and J by 3 bases, with 14 bases between them. The CDR3 DNA is TGTGCCAGCAAAAGGGGCAGAGCAACAGATACGCAGTATTTT. Translating gives CASKRGRATDTQYF.